The 3 T cell receptor beta chains given below trace back to one sample, sequenced in a study of regulatory T cells. The PCR used 52 TRBV and 13 TRBJ primers. The assay was immunoSEQ multiplex PCR, and TCRdb's table has in-frame clones only and misses some. There are about 20,000 clones in the sample; 93% occur only once, and 3.5% lies in the top ten. The specimen was CD8+ T cells sorted from blood. The receptors were sampled from a child younger than 10 with CD3G deficiency.

This chain links TRBV28 with TRBJ1-1, with 9 bases lining up with TRBD1. V shed 6 bases and J 2 bases; nucleotides not matched to a gene: 4. This CDR3 spans 14 amino acids. Germline loops: CDR1 MDHEN, CDR2 SYDVKM. Here the CDR3 reads CASSLTGGNTEAFF. CDR3 nucleotide sequence: TGTGCCAGCAGCTTGACAGGGGGTAACACTGAAGCTTTCTTT.

This sequence joins TRBV6-1 and TRBJ2-5; 13 bases fit TRBD2. The germline V gene has CDR1 MNHNS and CDR2 SASEGT. The CDR3 loop spans 15 amino acids. V shed 6 bases and J 11 bases; nucleotides not matched to a gene: 12. The CDR3 sequence is CASSLLAGGPREQYF. As DNA, the CDR3 is TGTGCCAGCAGCCTACTAGCGGGAGGGCCGAGGGAGCAGTACTTC.

This sequence joins TRBV6-6 and TRBJ1-1; D unclear. V shed 2 bases and J shed 1 base, with 2 bases lying between them. CDR3 length equals 12 residues. Germline loops: CDR1 MNHNY, CDR2 SVGAGI (reference sequence). CDR3 loop: CASSYRNTEAFF. In DNA, the CDR3 is TGTGCCAGCAGTTACAGGAACACTGAAGCTTTCTTT.